This note documents a single TCR beta chain sequence. The antigen it binds to is not known. Per-nucleotide qualities are absent, and no much larger clonotype sits a single base away. Libraries were built with the immunoSEQ multiplex PCR assay. The immuneACCESS repertoire file appears here via TCRdb, limited to in-frame rearrangements. These files lack a portion of the clones; in checked studies, under half of the deficit traces to unresolved V genes, and the cause of the others is not known. Counted in this sample were 25,000 or so clones; around nine tenths of them appeared once. Of the sample, 6% to 6.5% falls within the top ten clones. The record originates from a study of T cell changes during pregnancy in multiple sclerosis (dated by TCRdb to about 2019). At the level of the whole study: The study looked at changes in the T cell repertoire across pregnancy in women with multiple sclerosis.

V lost 1 base and J lost 4 bases; the stretch between them is 5 bases long. CDR1 SEHNR and CDR2 FQNEAQ are derived from the germline V gene (reference sequence). The CDR3, cysteine through phenylalanine, is 13 amino acids long. CDR3 DNA only is kept here, 39 bases in frame from base 1. The chain joins TRBV7-9 to TRBJ2-4; TRBD1 is perhaps the D gene, given 5 matching bases. This clonotype originated in a female donor with multiple sclerosis, enrolled in a pregnancy study. The sequenced sample was CD8+ T cells from peripheral blood mononuclear cells, obtained before pregnancy. Here is the DNA: TGTGCCAGCAGCTTAGGACAGAAAAACATTCAGTACTTC. The encoded protein is CASSLGQKNIQYF.